The rows below give T cell receptor beta chains drawn from one sample of a study of response to subunit inactivated influenza vaccine. MiXCR, applied by TCRdb to the RT-PCR reads, yields one record per CDR3 protein. The data show around 490,000 distinct CDR3 sequences, with 7.6% seen just once and 10% to 15% held by the top ten. This specimen was PBMCs from blood, taken less than 30 months after vaccination. These receptors originate from a man in his fifties or sixties who received an inactivated influenza vaccine. The CDR3 runs from the conserved cysteine through the conserved F or W. Fields, in order: V gene, D gene, clone size, J gene, CDR3 length, CDR3 protein, CDR3 DNA. The D gene is left open where the match is weak. The size of a clone is reported for some rows only, either as once, few or many, or as a class for expanded clones.

>TRBV2|TRBD1|.|TRBJ1-1|14
CASSQQGSLSEAFF
TGTGCCAGCAGCCAACAGGGGTCTCTTTCTGAAGCTTTCTTT
>TRBV20-1|TRBD2|few|TRBJ2-6|18
CSASLIAGGPSGANVLTF
TGCAGTGCTAGCCTAATAGCGGGAGGGCCCTCTGGGGCCAACGTCCTGACTTTC
>TRBV5-4|.|many|TRBJ2-1|14
CASSPHPGSNEQFF
TGTGCCAGCAGCCCCCACCCTGGTAGTAATGAGCAGTTCTTC
>TRBV19|.|few|TRBJ2-7|14
CASSPHGETYEQYF
TGTGCCAGTAGTCCCCACGGGGAAACCTACGAGCAGTACTTC
>TRBV6-2/TRBV6-3|.|.|TRBJ2-3|12
CASSYKGDTQYF
TGTGCCAGCAGTTACAAGGGAGATACGCAGTATTTT
>TRBV2|.|.|TRBJ2-6|15
CASTPDRTGANVLTF
TGTGCCAGCACCCCCGACAGAACTGGGGCCAACGTCCTGACTTTC
>TRBV4-1|.|.|TRBJ2-7|15
CASSQTDSPTYEQYF
TGCGCCAGCAGCCAGACGGACAGTCCTACCTACGAGCAGTACTTC
>TRBV7-8|TRBD2|many|TRBJ2-3|15
CASSPSLGLAGGQYF
TGTGCCAGCAGCCCATCCCTAGGACTAGCGGGGGGGCAGTATTTT
>TRBV3-1|.|many|TRBJ2-1|13
CASSQDGLNEQFF
TGTGCCAGCAGCCAAGACGGTCTCAATGAGCAGTTCTTC
>TRBV7-2|.|.|TRBJ2-3|16
CASSPQGQFPTDTQYF
TGTGCCAGCAGCCCCCAAGGACAGTTTCCCACAGATACGCAGTATTTT
>TRBV20-1|.|few|TRBJ2-5|14
CSATDRKIWETQYF
TGCAGTGCCACGGACCGGAAAATCTGGGAGACCCAGTACTTC
>TRBV6-1|.|few|TRBJ1-1|13
CASNKGMNTEAFF
TGTGCCAGCAATAAGGGTATGAACACTGAAGCTTTCTTT
>TRBV5-1|.|few|TRBJ1-1|16
CASNPSIGVMNTEAFF
TGCGCCAGCAACCCCTCCATTGGAGTTATGAACACTGAAGCTTTCTTT
>TRBV7-2|TRBD2|.|TRBJ2-1|17
CASSRESWRGGYNEQFF
TGTGCCAGCAGCCGAGAGTCCTGGCGGGGGGGGTACAATGAGCAGTTCTTC
>TRBV18|.|.|TRBJ1-4|15
CASSRYQGRTEKLFF
TGTGCCAGCTCACGTTACCAGGGGAGGACTGAAAAACTGTTTTTT
>TRBV5-1|.|.|TRBJ2-7|14
CASSSDGSTYEQYF
TGCGCCAGCAGCTCGGACGGTAGCACCTACGAGCAGTACTTC
>TRBV9|TRBD2|.|TRBJ2-3|17
CASSVTLAGAVTDTQYF
TGTGCCAGCAGCGTAACACTAGCGGGAGCGGTGACAGATACGCAGTATTTT
>TRBV9|TRBD1|.|TRBJ2-7|17
CASSVVGGDRRTYEQYF
TGTGCCAGCAGCGTAGTAGGTGGGGACAGAAGGACCTACGAGCAGTACTTC
>TRBV20-1|.|many|TRBJ1-1|17
CSARDLYWTADNTEAFF
TGCAGTGCTAGAGATCTCTACTGGACAGCGGATAACACTGAAGCTTTCTTT
>TRBV28|.|few|TRBJ1-5|13
CASRGGRIQPQHF
TGTGCCAGCCGGGGGGGACGGATTCAGCCCCAGCATTTT
>TRBV5-1|.|.|TRBJ2-5|15
CASSNAGPPIVTQYF
TGCGCCAGCAGCAACGCCGGGCCCCCAATAGTGACCCAGTACTTC
>TRBV5-1|.|few|TRBJ1-4|15
CASSLDDPRNEKLFF
TGCGCCAGCAGCTTGGATGACCCACGGAATGAAAAACTGTTTTTT
>TRBV20-1|.|many|TRBJ2-2|13
CSAGGMASGELFF
TGCAGTGCTGGGGGGATGGCCTCCGGGGAGCTGTTTTTT
>TRBV6-1|TRBD1|few|TRBJ2-2|15
CASSLTGAVTGELFF
TGTGCCAGCAGTCTGACAGGGGCGGTCACCGGGGAGCTGTTTTTT
>TRBV11-1|.|.|TRBJ2-1|21
CASSPTLGLKHVSPLYNEQFF
TGTGCCAGCAGCCCCACCCTCGGACTTAAACACGTATCCCCCTTATACAATGAGCAGTTCTTC
>TRBV29-1|.|many|TRBJ2-5|11
CSVELQETQYF
TGCAGCGTTGAACTCCAAGAGACCCAGTACTTC
>TRBV4-2|TRBD1|few|TRBJ2-5|15
CASSQDIDRGETQYF
TGTGCCAGCAGCCAAGATATAGACAGGGGGGAGACCCAGTACTTC
>TRBV7-2|.|few|TRBJ2-3|12
CASSPLDRAQYF
TGTGCCAGCAGCCCCTTGGACAGAGCGCAGTATTTT
>TRBV12-3/TRBV12-4|.|.|TRBJ2-1|15
CASSFITHLSNEQFF
TGTGCCAGCAGTTTTATAACCCATTTGAGCAATGAGCAGTTCTTC